The 10 T cell receptor beta chains reported below all come from one sample, sequenced in a study of spatial heterogeneity in lung cancer (dated by TCRdb to about 2019). The time point label corresponds to: sample taken at primary tumor resection. Whole RNA extracted from tumor and nontumor lung tissue, or from cryopreserved PBMC samples, was used for TCR sequencing without cell sorting. Libraries were made using 5' RACE. TCRdb shows the sequencer as NextSeq 500. TCRdb reprocessing: public reads trimmed at Q25 with fastp, clones called with MiXCR, in-frame beta chains kept. Records with the same CDR3 protein are collapsed into one entry carrying the most frequent genes and DNA. This sample comprises under 100,000 distinct CDR3 sequences, around 10% of them detected only once. The ten largest account for 6.9% of the sample. Sequences were derived from PBMCs, sampled at surgery. The origin of the receptors is a male donor with early-stage non-small cell lung cancer.

This clonotype was seen repeatedly, ten times or more. This chain connects TRBV30 to TRBJ1-5; 7 bases match TRBD1. Looked up from germline, CDR1 is GTSNPN and CDR2 is SVGIG (reference sequence). This CDR3 is 13 amino acids long. V dropped 4 bases and J dropped 4; count of bases not matched to a gene: 4. Here the CDR3 reads CAWTSGGNQPQHF. CDR3 coding DNA: TGTGCCTGGACTTCAGGGGGAAATCAGCCCCAGCATTTT. Full variable domain (rest looked up from reference TRBV30 and TRBJ1-5): SQTIHQWPATLVQPVGSPLSLECTVEGTSNPNLYWYRQAAGRGLQLLFYSVGIGQISSEVPQNLSASRPQDRQFILSSKKLLLSDSGFYLCAWTSGGNQPQHFGDGTRLSIL.

Ten or more counts support this clonotype. V gene TRBV20-1 combines with J gene TRBJ2-3; perhaps TRBD2 as D (5 bases). CDR3 length: 12 residues. CDR1 DFQATT and CDR2 SNEGSKA come from the germline V gene (reference sequence). The V end lost 7 bases, the J end lost 0 bases, and 8 bases lay between the germline ends. The CDR3 is CSVGGSTDTQYF. As DNA, the CDR3 is TGCAGTGTAGGAGGTAGCACAGATACGCAGTATTTT.

V is TRBV5-1 and J is TRBJ2-3; 11 bases match TRBD2. The CDR3 contains 17 residues. Trimming removed 4 bases from V and 8 bases from J; junction bases left unmatched: 15. CDR1 SGHRS and CDR2 YFSETQ come from the germline V gene. CDR3 residues: CASSPTPGLAVYGTQYF. CDR3 DNA: TGCGCCAGCAGCCCCACCCCGGGACTAGCGGTTTACGGTACGCAGTATTTT.

This clonotype showed up just a few times. The chain links TRBV27 to TRBJ2-5; 8 bases align to TRBD1. The CDR3 runs to 16 residues. CDR1 is MNHEY, CDR2 SMNVEV, per germline (reference sequence). V was pared by 5 bases and J by 4 bases, with 12 bases of the junction left unmatched. In nucleotides, the CDR3 is TGTGCCAGCAGTCCCGGACAGGGAAGGGGGCGAGAGACCCAGTACTTC. Residues: CASSPGQGRGRETQYF.

The table lists this clonotype with many counts. V and J are TRBV7-9 and TRBJ2-7; no firm D call. CDR3 length: 11 residues. CDR1 SEHNR and CDR2 FQNEAQ come from the germline V gene (reference sequence). The V end was cut by 2 bases, the J end by 7 bases, with 6 bases between. The CDR3 DNA follows: TGTGCCAGCAGCTTAATAGGGGAGCAGTACTTC. This sequence encodes CASSLIGEQYF.

The V call is TRBV19, the J call TRBJ1-1; weak D call: TRBD1 (6 bases). CDR1 LNHDA and CDR2 SQIVND come from the germline V gene (reference sequence). V shed 2 bases and J shed 11 bases, with 21 bases lying between them. There are 15 residues in the CDR3. The CDR3: CASSISGTRRKGAFF. Written as DNA, the CDR3 is TGTGCCAGTAGTATATCCGGGACAAGACGAAAGGGGGCTTTCTTT.

This clonotype was seen repeatedly, ten times or more. The chain couples TRBV29-1 to TRBJ2-1, with unresolved D. The V end was cut by 4 bases, the J end by 4 bases, with 8 bases between. Germline CDR1 and CDR2: SQVTM and ANQGSEA. CDR3 length: 12 residues. This CDR3 is CSVGSGYNEQFF. In DNA, the CDR3 is TGCAGCGTTGGATCGGGTTACAATGAGCAGTTCTTC.

The genes are TRBV11-1 and TRBJ2-7; possibly TRBD1 or TRBD2 for D (5 bases each). Germline V gives CDR1 SGHAT, CDR2 FQDESV (reference sequence). The CDR3 has 16 residues. Trimming took 4 bases from V and 2 from J, leaving 18 bases between them. CDR3 nucleotide sequence: TGTGCCAGCAGCTCGCCCGGGACGGAATACACCTACGAGCAGTACTTC. The encoded protein is CASSSPGTEYTYEQYF.

This clonotype has more than one count but fewer than ten. The rearrangement joins TRBV6-2 or TRBV6-3 to TRBJ2-3, with TRBD2 matching 8 bases. Germline CDR1 and CDR2: MNHEY and SVGEGT. The length of the CDR3 is 15 residues. V was pared by 4 bases and J by 6 bases, with 9 bases of the junction left unmatched. CDR3 residues: CASSSRGLAFDTQYF. The CDR3 region has the DNA TGTGCCAGCAGTTCACGTGGACTAGCTTTCGATACGCAGTATTTT.

This clonotype was counted at least ten times. The chain has TRBV7-3 and TRBJ1-1; D ambiguous. Per germline, CDR1 SGHTA and CDR2 FQGTGA. The CDR3 sequence is 13 residues long. The V and J ends lost 5 bases and 4 bases respectively, with 11 bases between them. The CDR3 protein is CASSSSGPTEAFF. In DNA, the CDR3 is TGTGCCAGCAGCAGCTCTGGGCCCACTGAAGCTTTCTTT.